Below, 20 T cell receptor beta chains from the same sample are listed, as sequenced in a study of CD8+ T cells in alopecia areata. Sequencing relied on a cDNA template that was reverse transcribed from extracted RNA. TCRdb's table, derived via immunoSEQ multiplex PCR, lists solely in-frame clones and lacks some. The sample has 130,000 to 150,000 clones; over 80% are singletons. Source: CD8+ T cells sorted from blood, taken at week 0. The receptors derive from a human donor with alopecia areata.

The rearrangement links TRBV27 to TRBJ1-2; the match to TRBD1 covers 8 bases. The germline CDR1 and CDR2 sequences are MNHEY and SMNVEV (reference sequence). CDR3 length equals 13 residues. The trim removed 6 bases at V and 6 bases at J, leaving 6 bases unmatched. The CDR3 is CASSRQGKDGYTF. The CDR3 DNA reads TGTGCCAGCAGCAGACAGGGGAAGGATGGCTACACCTTC.

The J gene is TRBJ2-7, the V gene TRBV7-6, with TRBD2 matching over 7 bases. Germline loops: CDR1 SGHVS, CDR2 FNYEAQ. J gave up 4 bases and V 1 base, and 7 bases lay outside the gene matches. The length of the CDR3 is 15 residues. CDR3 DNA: TGTGCCAGCAGCTTAGAGGGAAGCGGGACTTACGAGCAGTACTTC. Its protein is CASSLEGSGTYEQYF.

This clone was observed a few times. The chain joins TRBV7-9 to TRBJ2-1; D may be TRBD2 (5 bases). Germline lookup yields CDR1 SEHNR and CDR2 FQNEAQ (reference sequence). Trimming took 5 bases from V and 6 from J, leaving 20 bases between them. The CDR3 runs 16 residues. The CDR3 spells CASSPRTHEGFNEQFF. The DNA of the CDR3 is TGTGCCAGCAGCCCGCGGACTCACGAGGGCTTCAATGAGCAGTTCTTC.

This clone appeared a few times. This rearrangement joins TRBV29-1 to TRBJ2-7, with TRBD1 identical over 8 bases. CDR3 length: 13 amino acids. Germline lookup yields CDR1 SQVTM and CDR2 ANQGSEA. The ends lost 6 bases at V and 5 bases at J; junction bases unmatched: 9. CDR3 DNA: TGCAGCGTGCCGGGACAGGATTCCGACGAGCAGTACTTC. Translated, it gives CSVPGQDSDEQYF.

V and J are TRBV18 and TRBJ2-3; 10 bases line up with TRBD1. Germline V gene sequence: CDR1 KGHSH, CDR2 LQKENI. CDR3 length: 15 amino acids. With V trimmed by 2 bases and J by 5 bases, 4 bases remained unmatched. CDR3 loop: CASSPRDRGGDTQYF. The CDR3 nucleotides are TGTGCCAGCTCACCAAGGGACAGGGGAGGAGATACGCAGTATTTT.

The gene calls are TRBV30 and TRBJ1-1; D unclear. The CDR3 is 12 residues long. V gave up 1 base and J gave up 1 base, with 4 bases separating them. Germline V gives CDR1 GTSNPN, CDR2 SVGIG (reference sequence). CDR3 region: CAWSGGNTEAFF. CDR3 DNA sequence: TGTGCCTGGAGTGGAGGGAACACTGAAGCTTTCTTT.

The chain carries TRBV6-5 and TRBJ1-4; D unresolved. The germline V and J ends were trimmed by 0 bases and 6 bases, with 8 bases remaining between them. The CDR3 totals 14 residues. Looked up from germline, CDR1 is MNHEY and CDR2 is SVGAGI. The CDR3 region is CASSYSIKDEKLFF. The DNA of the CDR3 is TGTGCCAGCAGTTACTCGATAAAGGATGAAAAACTGTTTTTT.

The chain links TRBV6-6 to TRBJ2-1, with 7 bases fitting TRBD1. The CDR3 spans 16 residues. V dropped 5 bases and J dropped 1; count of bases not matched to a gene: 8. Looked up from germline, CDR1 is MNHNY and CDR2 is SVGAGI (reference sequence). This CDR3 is CASSRGRTGSYNEQFF. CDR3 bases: TGTGCCAGCAGTCGGGGACGGACAGGATCCTACAATGAGCAGTTCTTC.

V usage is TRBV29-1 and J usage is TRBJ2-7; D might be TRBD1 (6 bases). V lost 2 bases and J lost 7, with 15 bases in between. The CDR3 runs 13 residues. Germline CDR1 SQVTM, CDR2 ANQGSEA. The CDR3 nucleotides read TGCAGCGTTGAACGGGACACCCCCAAGGAGCAGTACTTC. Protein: CSVERDTPKEQYF.

The CDR3 loop is CASSVEGTGELFF. For the CDR3, the DNA is TGTGCCAGCAGCGTCGAGGGCACCGGGGAGCTGTTTTTT. The rearrangement links TRBV9 to TRBJ2-2; D possibly corresponds to TRBD2 (5 bases). This CDR3 has 13 amino acids. Germline CDR1 is SGDLS and CDR2 is YYNGEE. Trimming shortened V by 2 bases and J by 4 bases, and 6 bases separated the two germline ends.

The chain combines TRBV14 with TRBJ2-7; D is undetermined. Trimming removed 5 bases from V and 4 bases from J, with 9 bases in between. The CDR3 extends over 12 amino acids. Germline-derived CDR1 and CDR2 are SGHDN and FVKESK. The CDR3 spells CASSVYGYEQYF. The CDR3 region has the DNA TGTGCCAGCAGCGTCTACGGATACGAGCAGTACTTC.

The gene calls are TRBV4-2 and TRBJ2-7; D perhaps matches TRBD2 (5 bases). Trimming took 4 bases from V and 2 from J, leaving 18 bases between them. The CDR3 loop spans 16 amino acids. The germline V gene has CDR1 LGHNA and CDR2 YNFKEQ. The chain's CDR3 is CASSPGGRLTTYEQYF. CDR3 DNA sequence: TGTGCCAGCAGCCCCGGTGGGCGACTAACGACCTACGAGCAGTACTTC.

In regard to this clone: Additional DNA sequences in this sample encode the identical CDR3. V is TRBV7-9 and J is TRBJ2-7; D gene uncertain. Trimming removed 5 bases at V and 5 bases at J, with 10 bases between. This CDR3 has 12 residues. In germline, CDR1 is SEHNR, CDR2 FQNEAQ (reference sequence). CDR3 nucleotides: TGTGCCAGCAGCCTGGCCAGTGACGAGCAGTACTTC. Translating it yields CASSLASDEQYF.

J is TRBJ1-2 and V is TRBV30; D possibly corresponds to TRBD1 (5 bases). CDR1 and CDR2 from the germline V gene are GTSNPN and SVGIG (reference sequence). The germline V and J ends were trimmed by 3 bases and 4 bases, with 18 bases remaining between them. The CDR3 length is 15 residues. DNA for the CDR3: TGTGCCTGGAGCCCTGAGGGGTCGTCTCTCTATGGCTACACCTTC. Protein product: CAWSPEGSSLYGYTF.

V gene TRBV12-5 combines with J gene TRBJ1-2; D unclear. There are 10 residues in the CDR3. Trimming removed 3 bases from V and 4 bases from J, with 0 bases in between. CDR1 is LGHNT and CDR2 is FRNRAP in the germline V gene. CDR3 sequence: CASGFYGYTF. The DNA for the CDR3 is TGTGCTAGTGGTTTCTATGGCTACACCTTC.

CDR3 sequence (DNA): TGTGCCAGCAGCCAAACGGAGCGGACCCGCACAGATACGCAGTATTTT. This encodes CASSQTERTRTDTQYF. The rearrangement uses TRBV4-2 and TRBJ2-3; D is perhaps TRBD2 (5 bases). The CDR3 has 16 residues. Trimming took 2 bases from V and 1 from J, leaving 13 bases between them. Germline V gene sequence: CDR1 LGHNA, CDR2 YNFKEQ.

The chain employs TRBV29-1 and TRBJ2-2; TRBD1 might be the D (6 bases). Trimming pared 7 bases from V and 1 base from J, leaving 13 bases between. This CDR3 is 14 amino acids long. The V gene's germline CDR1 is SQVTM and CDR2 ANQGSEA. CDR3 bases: TGCAGCGCGAGGGACACCCAGAACACCGGGGAGCTGTTTTTT. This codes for CSARDTQNTGELFF.

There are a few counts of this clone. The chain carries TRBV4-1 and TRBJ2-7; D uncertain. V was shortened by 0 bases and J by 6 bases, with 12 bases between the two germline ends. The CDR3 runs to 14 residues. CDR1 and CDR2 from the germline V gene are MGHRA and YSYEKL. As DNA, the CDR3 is TGCGCCAGCAGCCAAGATCGGGTAGGGCTCGAGCAGTACTTC. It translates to CASSQDRVGLEQYF.

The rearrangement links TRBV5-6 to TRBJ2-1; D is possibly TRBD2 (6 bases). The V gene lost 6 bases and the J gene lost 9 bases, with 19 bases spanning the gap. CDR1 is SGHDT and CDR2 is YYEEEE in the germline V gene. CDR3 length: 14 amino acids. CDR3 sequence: CASTPWRGLGEQFF. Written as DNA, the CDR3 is TGTGCCAGCACCCCGTGGAGGGGTTTAGGTGAGCAGTTCTTC.

CDR3 sequence reads: CASSLGGVYYGYTF. The CDR3 bases are TGCGCCAGCAGCTTGGGCGGGGTTTACTATGGCTACACCTTC. V gene TRBV5-1 combines with J gene TRBJ1-2, with D unclear. Trimming stripped 0 bases from V and 3 bases from J, with 9 bases between. CDR1 and CDR2 (germline): SGHRS, YFSETQ. This CDR3 comprises 14 residues. Drawing the rest from reference TRBV5-1 and TRBJ1-2, the complete variable domain is KAGVTQTPRYLIKTRGQQVTLSCSPISGHRSVSWYQQTPGQGLQFLFEYFSETQRNKGNFPGRFSGRQFSNSRSEMNVSTLELGDSALYLCASSLGGVYYGYTFGSGTRLTVV.